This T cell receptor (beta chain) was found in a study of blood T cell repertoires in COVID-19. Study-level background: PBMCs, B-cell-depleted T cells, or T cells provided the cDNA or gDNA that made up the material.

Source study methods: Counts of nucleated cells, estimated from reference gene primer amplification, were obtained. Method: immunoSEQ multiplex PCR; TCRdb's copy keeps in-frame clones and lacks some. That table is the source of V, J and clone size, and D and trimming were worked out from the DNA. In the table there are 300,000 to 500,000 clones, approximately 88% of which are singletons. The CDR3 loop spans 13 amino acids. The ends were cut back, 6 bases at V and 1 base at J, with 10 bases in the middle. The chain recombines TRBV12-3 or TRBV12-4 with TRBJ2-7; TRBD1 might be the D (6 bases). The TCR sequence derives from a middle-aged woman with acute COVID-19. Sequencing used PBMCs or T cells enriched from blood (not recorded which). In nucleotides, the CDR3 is TGTGCCAGCAGGGGGGCTACGTCCTACGAGCAGTACTTC. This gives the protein CASRGATSYEQYF.